This record looks at one T cell receptor beta chain sequence and its context. Its specificity is unknown. One end of the junction varies from germline; a read error may be responsible. This sample was taken from a study of tumor and adjacent non-tumor tissue in lung cancer. In the study overall: Aged about 31 to 85 years, patients included about 11 men and a few women with stage I to III disease. Samples averaged roughly 4.2 million productive TCRbeta reads each.

A modified ARM-PCR protocol with three rounds of nested PCR amplified TCRbeta. TCRdb passed the multiplex PCR reads through MiXCR, listing each CDR3 protein once. Of approximately 120,000 distinct CDR3 sequences detected, about 61% appear once; the ten largest clones hold around a fifth. No cell sorting was done before RNA was extracted from the tissue. The normal lung tissue was taken more than 3 cm from the tumor edge. The germline V gene has CDR1 ENHRY and CDR2 SYGVKD. The CDR3 loop spans 15 amino acids. General study results and limits: Compared with tumor, normal lung showed significantly lower TCR diversity.

V is TRBV10-3 and J is TRBJ1-5; D not certain. This clonotype was sampled from a man aged 60 to 75 with non-small cell lung cancer. The specimen sequenced was distant non-tumor lung tissue. The CDR3: CAISESVHSNQHQHF. The CDR3 DNA sequence: TGTGCCATCAGTGAGTCGGTGCATAGCAATCAGCACCAGCATTTT.